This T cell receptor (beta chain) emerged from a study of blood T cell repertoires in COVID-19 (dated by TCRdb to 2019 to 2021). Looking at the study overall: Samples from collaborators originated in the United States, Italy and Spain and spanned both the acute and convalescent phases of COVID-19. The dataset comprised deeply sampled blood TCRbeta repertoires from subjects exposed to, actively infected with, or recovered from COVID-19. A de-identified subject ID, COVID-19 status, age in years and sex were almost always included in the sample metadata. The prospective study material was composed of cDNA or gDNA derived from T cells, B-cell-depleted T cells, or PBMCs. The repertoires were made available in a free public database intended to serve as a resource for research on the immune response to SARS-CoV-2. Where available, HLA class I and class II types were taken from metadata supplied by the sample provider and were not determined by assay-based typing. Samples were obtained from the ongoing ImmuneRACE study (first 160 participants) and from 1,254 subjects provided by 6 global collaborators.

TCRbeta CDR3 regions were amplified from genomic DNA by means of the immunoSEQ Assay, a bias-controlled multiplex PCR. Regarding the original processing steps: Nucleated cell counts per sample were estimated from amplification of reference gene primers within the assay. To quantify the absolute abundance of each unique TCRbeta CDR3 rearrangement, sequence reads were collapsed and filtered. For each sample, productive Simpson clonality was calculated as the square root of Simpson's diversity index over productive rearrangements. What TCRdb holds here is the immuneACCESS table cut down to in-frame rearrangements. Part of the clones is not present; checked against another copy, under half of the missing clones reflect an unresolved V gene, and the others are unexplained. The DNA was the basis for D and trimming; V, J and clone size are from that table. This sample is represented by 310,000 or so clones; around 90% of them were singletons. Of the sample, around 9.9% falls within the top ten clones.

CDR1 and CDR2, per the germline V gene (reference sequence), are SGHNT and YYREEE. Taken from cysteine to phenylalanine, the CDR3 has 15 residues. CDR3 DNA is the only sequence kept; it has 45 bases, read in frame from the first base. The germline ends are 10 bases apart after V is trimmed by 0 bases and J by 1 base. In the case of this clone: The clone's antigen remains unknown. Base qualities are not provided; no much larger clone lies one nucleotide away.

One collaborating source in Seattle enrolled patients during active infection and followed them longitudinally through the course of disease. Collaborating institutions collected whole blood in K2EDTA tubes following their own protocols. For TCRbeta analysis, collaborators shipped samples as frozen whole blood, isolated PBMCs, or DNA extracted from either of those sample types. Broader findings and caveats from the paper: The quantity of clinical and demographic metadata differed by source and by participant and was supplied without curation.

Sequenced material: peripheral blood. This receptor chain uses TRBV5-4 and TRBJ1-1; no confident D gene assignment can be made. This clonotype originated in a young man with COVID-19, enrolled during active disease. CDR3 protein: CASSLGTAGNTEAFF. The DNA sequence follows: TGTGCCAGCAGCTTGGGTACAGCCGGGAACACTGAAGCTTTCTTT.